What follows describes a single T cell receptor beta chain. It lacks a known antigen. Per-base qualities were not stored, and no clone one base away is much larger. The immunoSEQ Assay, a bias-controlled multiplex PCR, was used to amplify TCRbeta CDR3 regions from genomic DNA. The paper's processing steps were these. Nucleated cell counts per sample were estimated from amplification of reference gene primers within the assay. Sequence reads were collapsed and filtered to measure the absolute abundance of every unique TCRbeta CDR3 rearrangement. Productive Simpson clonality was computed per sample as the square root of Simpson's diversity index over productive rearrangements. In its TCRdb copy, this immuneACCESS table keeps in-frame sequences only and misses some clones. Where compared with another copy, unresolved V genes explain less than half of these, and the others have no known cause. The V and J calls and clone size were taken over from that table, and D and trimming were inferred from the DNA. Across this sample there are a few hundred thousand clones, with approximately 83% seen only once. Jointly, the top ten make up roughly 4% of the sample.

The data derive from a study of blood T cell repertoires in COVID-19 (TCRdb year 2020). Background for the entire study: Samples covering the acute and convalescent phases of COVID-19 were provided by collaborators in the United States, Italy and Spain. The prospective study material was composed of cDNA or gDNA derived from T cells, B-cell-depleted T cells, or PBMCs. Deeply sampled blood TCRbeta repertoires from subjects exposed to, actively infected with, or recovered from COVID-19 were included in the dataset. The repertoires were released in a freely available public database meant as a resource for research on the immune response to SARS-CoV-2. Samples came from the ongoing ImmuneRACE study (first 160 participants) plus 1,254 subjects from 6 global collaborators. Sample metadata almost always included a de-identified subject ID, COVID-19 status, age in years and sex. Where HLA class I and class II types were available, the types were taken from metadata supplied by the sample provider, not from assay-based typing.

Participants in the prospective study were aged about 18 to 89 years, lived in 20 to 30 United States geographic areas, and enrolled through a virtual design. To assign participants to cohorts, the prospective study relied on clinical history that participants themselves reported in a screening survey and a study questionnaire. For ImmuneRACE Cohort 3, a participant was defined as recovered based on two consecutive negative NP/OP PCR tests, clearance by a healthcare professional, or resolution of symptoms. In the prospective study, whole blood, serum and a nasopharyngeal or oropharyngeal swab were collected from each participant by mobile phlebotomists. Additional blood draws and questionnaires over an approximately 2-month period could optionally be provided by prospective study participants. Before DNA extraction, prospective study blood samples were shipped either frozen or at room temperature.

The V end gives up 9 bases and the J end 5 bases, leaving 7 bases in the junction not matched to a gene. The CDR3 measures 14 amino acids from cysteine to phenylalanine. Here the CDR3 DNA is all that survives: 42 bases in frame from base 1. The CDR1 and CDR2 encoded by the germline V gene are ENHRY and SYGVKD. Results the study describes overall, beyond this receptor: The quantity of clinical and demographic metadata differed by source and by participant and was supplied without curation.

This receptor was taken from a woman younger than 45 who had recovered from COVID-19. The sample taken for sequencing was PBMCs or T cells enriched from blood (not recorded which). The rearrangement combines TRBV10-3 with TRBJ1-6, and 7 junctional nucleotides match TRBD1. The CDR3 corresponds to CAISRQGDNSPLHF. The sequenced DNA: TGTGCCATTAGTCGACAGGGTGATAATTCACCCCTCCACTTT.